These T cell receptor beta chains were read from a single sample in a study of blood T cell repertoires in COVID-19. Here immunoSEQ multiplex PCR was the method, and the copy in TCRdb shows in-frame clones only, minus some. The data hold about 49,000 clones, with approximately 70% observed a single time. Input material: peripheral blood. The receptors stem from a woman between 65 and 79 years old with acute or convalescent COVID-19. CDR3s include the opening cysteine and the closing phenylalanine or tryptophan. The D gene is left open where the match is weak. Where a row states a size, it is once, few, many or the class of an expanded clone; other rows omit it.

D gene | J gene | clone size | V gene | CDR3 protein | CDR3 DNA
NA | TRBJ1-4 | NA | TRBV6-5 | CASSYSMGAGEKLFF | TGTGCCAGCAGTTACTCGATGGGGGCCGGAGAAAAACTGTTTTTT
TRBD1 | TRBJ2-7 | once | TRBV19 | CASSTDRGQEQYF | TGTGCCAGTAGTACGGACAGGGGGCAAGAGCAGTACTTC
NA | TRBJ2-3 | NA | TRBV6-6 | CASSRGTDTQYF | TGTGCCAGCAGTCGCGGCACAGATACGCAGTATTTT
TRBD1 | TRBJ1-3 | NA | TRBV11-1 | CASSGGRDSSGNTIYF | TGTGCCAGCAGCGGCGGCCGGGACAGCTCTGGAAACACCATATATTTT
NA | TRBJ1-5 | NA | TRBV7-9 | CASSLSGEGYQPQHF | TGTGCCAGCAGCTTATCTGGGGAGGGTTATCAGCCCCAGCATTTT
NA | TRBJ2-3 | NA | TRBV28 | CASSRGTRYTDTQYF | TGTGCCAGCAGCAGAGGGACACGGTACACAGATACGCAGTATTTT
NA | TRBJ2-3 | NA | TRBV19 | CASSQGYGTDTQYF | TGTGCCAGTAGTCAGGGGTATGGTACAGATACGCAGTATTTT
TRBD2 | TRBJ2-2 | NA | TRBV19 | CASSSRLAGDTGELFF | TGTGCCAGTAGTAGCCGACTAGCGGGAGACACCGGGGAGCTGTTTTTT
TRBD2 | TRBJ2-1 | NA | TRBV5-1 | CASSFDLAGLNEQFF | TGCGCCAGCAGCTTTGATCTAGCGGGGCTCAATGAGCAGTTCTTC
TRBD1 | TRBJ2-7 | NA | TRBV5-5 | CASSFKITGGYEQYF | TGTGCCAGCAGCTTCAAAATAACAGGGGGATACGAGCAGTACTTC
NA | TRBJ2-1 | few | TRBV6-5 | CASSYSNRDEQFF | TGTGCCAGCAGTTACTCAAATCGGGATGAGCAGTTCTTC
NA | TRBJ2-7 | few | TRBV9 | CASSVEYGLYEQYF | TGTGCCAGCAGCGTAGAATATGGGCTCTACGAGCAGTACTTC
NA | TRBJ2-4 | NA | TRBV6-6 | CASSKDSNKNIQYF | TGTGCCAGCAGTAAGGACAGCAACAAAAACATTCAGTACTTC